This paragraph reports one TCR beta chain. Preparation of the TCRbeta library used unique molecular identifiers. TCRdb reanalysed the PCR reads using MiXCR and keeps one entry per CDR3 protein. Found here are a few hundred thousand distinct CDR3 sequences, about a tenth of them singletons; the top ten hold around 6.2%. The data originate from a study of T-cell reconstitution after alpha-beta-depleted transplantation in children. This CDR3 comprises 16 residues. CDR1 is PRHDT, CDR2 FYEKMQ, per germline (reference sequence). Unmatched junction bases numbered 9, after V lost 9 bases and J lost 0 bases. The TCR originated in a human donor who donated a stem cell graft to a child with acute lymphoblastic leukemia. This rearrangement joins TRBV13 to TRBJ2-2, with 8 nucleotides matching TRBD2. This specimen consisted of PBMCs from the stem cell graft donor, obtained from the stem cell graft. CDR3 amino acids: CASESTSGSNTGELFF. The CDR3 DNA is TGTGCCAGTGAGAGTACTAGCGGTTCGAACACCGGGGAGCTGTTTTTT.